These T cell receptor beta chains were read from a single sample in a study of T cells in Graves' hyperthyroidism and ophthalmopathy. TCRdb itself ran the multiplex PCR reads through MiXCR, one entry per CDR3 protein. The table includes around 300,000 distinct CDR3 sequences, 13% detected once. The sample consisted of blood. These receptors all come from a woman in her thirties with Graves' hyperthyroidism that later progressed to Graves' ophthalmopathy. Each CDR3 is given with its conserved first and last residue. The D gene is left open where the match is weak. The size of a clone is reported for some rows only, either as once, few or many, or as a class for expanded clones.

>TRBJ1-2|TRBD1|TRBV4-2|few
TGTGCCAGCAGCCCCTCGGACAGGGCCTATGGCTACACCTTC
CASSPSDRAYGYTF
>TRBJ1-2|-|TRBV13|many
TGTGCCAGCAGCATGGGAACAGGAGGATATGGCTACACCTTC
CASSMGTGGYGYTF
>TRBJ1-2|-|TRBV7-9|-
TGTGCCAGCAGCTTAGAAGACTATGGGCAGGGAGTGGGTGGCTACACCTTC
CASSLEDYGQGVGGYTF
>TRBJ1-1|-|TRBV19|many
TGTGCCAGTAGTATAAGTGGGGTACAGAACACTGAAGCTTTCTTT
CASSISGVQNTEAFF
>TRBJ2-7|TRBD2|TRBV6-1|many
TGTGCCAGCAGCCGCGAGCTAGCGGGAAGCTACGAGCAGTACTTC
CASSRELAGSYEQYF
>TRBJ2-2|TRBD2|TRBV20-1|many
TGCAGTGCTAGATGGACTAGCGGCACCGGGGAGCTGTTTTTT
CSARWTSGTGELFF
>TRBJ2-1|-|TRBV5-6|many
TGTGCCAGCAGCTTGGAATTAAGAGGGATCGACAATGAGCAGTTCTTC
CASSLELRGIDNEQFF
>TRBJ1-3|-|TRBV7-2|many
TGTGCCAGCAGGAAGGGAGTCGGAAACACCATATATTTT
CASRKGVGNTIYF
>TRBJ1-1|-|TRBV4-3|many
TGCGCCAGCAGCCAAGCCGGGGGAGTCGAAGCTTTCTTT
CASSQAGGVEAFF
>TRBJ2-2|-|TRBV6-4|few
TGTGCCAGCAGTGACTCGATGTACCAGGGCAAGCTGTTTTTT
CASSDSMYQGKLFF
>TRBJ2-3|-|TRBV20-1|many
TGCAGTGCTAGAGATTGGAGGGTCACAGATACGCAGTATTTT
CSARDWRVTDTQYF
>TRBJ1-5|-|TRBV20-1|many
TGCAGTGCCTCGTGGGGGGCCGATCAGCCCCAGCATTTT
CSASWGADQPQHF
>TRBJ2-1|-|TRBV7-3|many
TGTGCCAGCAGCTGGGGACTTGGGGTCAATGAGCAGTTCTTC
CASSWGLGVNEQFF
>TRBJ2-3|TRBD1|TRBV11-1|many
TGTGCCAGCAGCAAACAGGGGGCCGTAAGCACAGATACGCAGTATTTT
CASSKQGAVSTDTQYF
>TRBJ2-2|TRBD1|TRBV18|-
TGTGCCAGCTCCCCTCCCGACAGGGGCATTCACACCGGGGAGCTGTTTTTT
CASSPPDRGIHTGELFF
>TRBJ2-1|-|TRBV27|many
TGTGCCAGCAGTTTATCAGGGGACATTGTGCAGTTCTTC
CASSLSGDIVQFF
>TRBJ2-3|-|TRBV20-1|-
TGCAGTGCGGGAGGATGGGGGGGCCCGTTCGATACAGATACGCAGTATTTT
CSAGGWGGPFDTDTQYF
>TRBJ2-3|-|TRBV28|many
TGTGCCAGCGTAGGGGTCCGATTGGATACGCAGTATTTT
CASVGVRLDTQYF
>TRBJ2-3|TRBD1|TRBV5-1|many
TGCGCCAGCGGACAGGGACCGGCAGATACGCAGTATTTT
CASGQGPADTQYF
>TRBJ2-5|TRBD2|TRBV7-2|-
TGTGCCAGCAGCTTAGAGAAGAGGACTAGCGGGATACGAGAGACCCAGTACTTC
CASSLEKRTSGIRETQYF
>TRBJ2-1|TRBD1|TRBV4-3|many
TGCGCCAGCAGCGACCGACAGGGGGCATGGCAGTTCTTC
CASSDRQGAWQFF
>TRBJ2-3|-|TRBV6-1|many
TGTGCCAGCAGACGGGAGCCAGATACGCAGTATTTT
CASRREPDTQYF
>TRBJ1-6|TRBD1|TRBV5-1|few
TGCGCCTCCCGGGACAGGGGAACTTCACCCCTCCACTTT
CASRDRGTSPLHF
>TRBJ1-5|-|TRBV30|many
TGTGCCTGGAGTTTGACAGGCAATCAGCCCCAGCATTTT
CAWSLTGNQPQHF
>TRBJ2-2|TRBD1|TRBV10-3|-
TGTGCCATCAGGGGCAAAACAGGGGATGCCACCGGGGAGCTGTCTTTT
CAIRGKTGDATGELSF
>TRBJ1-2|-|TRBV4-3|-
TGCGCCAGCAGATCGTGGGCGTCTGGCTATGGCTACACCTTC
CASRSWASGYGYTF
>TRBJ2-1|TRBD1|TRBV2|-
TGTGCCAGCAGTGGGGGACAGAGCTCCTACAATGAGCAGTTCTTC
CASSGGQSSYNEQFF
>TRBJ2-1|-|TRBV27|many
TGTGCCAGCAGTTATGACGGCTACAATGAGCAGTTCTTC
CASSYDGYNEQFF
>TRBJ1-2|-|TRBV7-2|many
TGTGCCAGCAGCTCCGCCCCAAACTCCTATGGCTACACCTTC
CASSSAPNSYGYTF
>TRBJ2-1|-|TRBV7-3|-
TGTGCCAGCAGCGCCGCCTTCGGGAATGAGCAGTTCTTC
CASSAAFGNEQFF
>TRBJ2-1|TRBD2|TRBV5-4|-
TGTGCCAGCAGCTCAATCGGGACTAGCGGGTCCAATGAGCAGTTCTTC
CASSSIGTSGSNEQFF
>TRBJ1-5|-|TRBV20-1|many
TGCAGTGCTCCTCGAGGTGGACGTGAGGGTTTCTATCAGCCCCAGCATTTT
CSAPRGGREGFYQPQHF
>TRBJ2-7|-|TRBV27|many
TGTGCCAGCAGTTTAGCCCCGCAAGCGAGGAGCTCCTACGAGCAGTACTTC
CASSLAPQARSSYEQYF
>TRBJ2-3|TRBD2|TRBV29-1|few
TGCAGCGTTGAGGTAGCGGGACTTGTCACAGATACGCAGTATTTT
CSVEVAGLVTDTQYF
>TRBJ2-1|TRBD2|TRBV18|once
TGTGCCAGCTCAGATACGGGACTAGCGGGAGCTTACAATGAGCAGTTCTTC
CASSDTGLAGAYNEQFF
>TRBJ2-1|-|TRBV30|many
TGTGCCTGGAGTTCTGGGAGGTCTGAGCAGTTCTTC
CAWSSGRSEQFF
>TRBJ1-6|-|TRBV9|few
TGTGCCAGCAGCGGATCGAATTCACCCCTCCACTTT
CASSGSNSPLHF
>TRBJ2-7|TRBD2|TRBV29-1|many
TGCAGCGTTGAAGATCCGGGTGGGCTAGCGGGAGGCTCCTACGAGCAGTACTTC
CSVEDPGGLAGGSYEQYF
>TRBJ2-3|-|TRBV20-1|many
TGCAGTGCTAGAGCCGTAAATCCCAATACGCAGTATTTT
CSARAVNPNTQYF
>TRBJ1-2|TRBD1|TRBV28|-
TGTGCCAGCAGTACGCCGGGACAGGGGCTTGATGGCTACACCTTC
CASSTPGQGLDGYTF
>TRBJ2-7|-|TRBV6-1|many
TGTGCCAGCTGTTGGGGGGAGTCAGCCTACGAGCAGTACTTC
CASCWGESAYEQYF
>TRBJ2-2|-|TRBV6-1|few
TGTGCCACCGATCTGTCCGGGGAGCTGTTTTTT
CATDLSGELFF
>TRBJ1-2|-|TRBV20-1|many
TGCAGTGCCTGGGACGATTCTTATGGCTACACCTTC
CSAWDDSYGYTF
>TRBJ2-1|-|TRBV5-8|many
TGTGCCAGCAGCTTGAGCCGGGAAACTTACAATGAGCAGTTCTTC
CASSLSRETYNEQFF
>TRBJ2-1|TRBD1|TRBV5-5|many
TGTGCCAGCAGCCCCGACAGGGGCAGAGGGAATGAGCAGTTCTTC
CASSPDRGRGNEQFF
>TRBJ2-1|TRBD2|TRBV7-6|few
TGTGCCAGCAGCTTAGCGGCGGGAGGTGGGTACAATGAGCAGTTCTTC
CASSLAAGGGYNEQFF
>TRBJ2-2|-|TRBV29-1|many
TGCAGCGTTGAAGAGGGAACACGGAACACCGGGGAGCTGTTTTTT
CSVEEGTRNTGELFF
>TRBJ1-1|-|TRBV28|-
TGTGCCAGCAGTTGGATAGGACGGACTTACACTGAAGCTTTCTTT
CASSWIGRTYTEAFF
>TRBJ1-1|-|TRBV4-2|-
TGTGCCAGCAGCCAAGAACAAGGCACGAACACTGAAGCTTTCTTT
CASSQEQGTNTEAFF
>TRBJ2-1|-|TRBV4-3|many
TGCGCCAGCAGCCACTGGGCCGGGACTGCTGTTTGGAATGAGCAGTTCTTC
CASSHWAGTAVWNEQFF
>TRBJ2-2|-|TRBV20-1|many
TGCAGTGCTAGAGATTTCAAGAGACCCGGGGAGCTGTTTTTT
CSARDFKRPGELFF
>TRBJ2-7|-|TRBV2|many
TGTGCCAGCACTCCCGGGACAACAGTCTCCTACGAGCAGTACTTC
CASTPGTTVSYEQYF